Shown below are 29 T cell receptor beta chains from a single sample sequenced in a study of response to subunit inactivated influenza vaccine. TCRdb itself ran the RT-PCR reads through MiXCR, one entry per CDR3 protein. Of 590,000 or so distinct CDR3 sequences in the sample, 14% were seen once. The sequences come from PBMCs from blood, collected 14 days before vaccination. These TCRs come from a man aged 50 to 60 who received an inactivated influenza vaccine.

This clonotype was counted many times. This rearrangement joins TRBV4-3 to TRBJ2-7; D is uncertain. CDR1 and CDR2 (germline): LGHNA, YSLEER. The V end was cut by 6 bases, the J end by 5 bases, with 17 bases between. This CDR3 has 14 residues. The CDR3, as DNA: TGCGCCAGCAGTTGGAGAAAGGGATACCACGAGCAGTACTTC. Translated: CASSWRKGYHEQYF.

The chain has TRBV20-1 and TRBJ2-5; 11 positions agree with TRBD2. Germline V CDR1 and CDR2: DFQATT, SNEGSKA (reference sequence). V lost 6 bases, J lost 4 bases, and 7 bases stayed unmatched. This CDR3 is 14 amino acids long. CDR3 nucleotides: TGCAGTGCAAGTCTAGCGGGGGGCTCAGAGACCCAGTACTTC. Translating gives CSASLAGGSETQYF.

The chain uses TRBV12-3 or TRBV12-4 and TRBJ1-2; no definite D call. V was pared by 3 bases and J by 4 bases, with 6 bases between. The CDR3 totals 12 residues. This CDR3 is CASSFMGYGYTF. In nucleotides, the CDR3 is TGTGCCAGCAGTTTCATGGGCTATGGCTACACCTTC.

V and J are TRBV18 and TRBJ2-1, with TRBD2 matching over 8 bases. V dropped 3 bases and J dropped 0; count of bases not matched to a gene: 4. The CDR3 is made up of 16 amino acids. Germline values: CDR1 KGHSH, CDR2 LQKENI. The CDR3: CASSPLSGSSYNEQFF. The CDR3, as DNA: TGTGCCAGCTCACCTTTAAGCGGGAGCTCCTACAATGAGCAGTTCTTC.

This clonotype was seen a few times. The chain uses TRBV12-3 or TRBV12-4 and TRBJ2-7; D is undetermined. Trimming took off 8 bases at V and 3 bases at J, with 17 bases between the two ends. The CDR3 is made up of 14 amino acids. CDR3 nucleotide sequence: TGTGCCAGCGCCCGGAGCAGTCAAGGCTACGAGCAGTACTTC. This encodes CASARSSQGYEQYF.

This clonotype was seen only a few times. The chain couples TRBV20-1 to TRBJ2-7, with D tentatively TRBD2 (5 bases). CDR3 length: 14 amino acids. Germline V gene data show CDR1 as DFQATT and CDR2 as SNEGSKA (reference sequence). V was trimmed by 3 bases and J by 0 bases, leaving 12 bases between them. CDR3 in amino acids: CSASRTAHSYEQYF. The CDR3 nucleotides are TGCAGTGCTAGTCGGACTGCTCACTCCTACGAGCAGTACTTC.

This clonotype was seen only a few times. This chain links TRBV4-2 with TRBJ2-5; TRBD2 matches 11 bases. This CDR3 is built from 15 residues. CDR1 LGHNA and CDR2 YNFKEQ come from the germline V gene. Unmatched junction bases numbered 4, after V lost 4 bases and J lost 3 bases. The CDR3 DNA reads TGTGCCAGCAGCCTGGGGACTAGCGGAGAAGAGACCCAGTACTTC. The encoded protein is CASSLGTSGEETQYF.

This clonotype was recorded a few times. This sequence joins TRBV7-2 and TRBJ2-5; D may be TRBD2 (5 bases). V shed 0 bases and J shed 5 bases, with 16 bases lying between them. Germline loops: CDR1 SGHTA, CDR2 FQGNSA. CDR3 size: 16 residues. The CDR3: CASSLATSNPRETQYF. The CDR3 DNA reads TGTGCCAGCAGCTTAGCCACTAGTAATCCACGGGAGACCCAGTACTTC.

CDR3 nucleotides: TGTGCCAGCAGTGCCCCAGCGGGAGGTTACGATGAGCAGTTCTTC. It yields the protein CASSAPAGGYDEQFF. The chain couples TRBV28 to TRBJ2-1; 9 positions agree with TRBD2. Germline V gene data show CDR1 as MDHEN and CDR2 as SYDVKM. Trimming removed 5 bases from V and 8 bases from J; junction bases left unmatched: 10. The CDR3 has 15 residues.

The genes are TRBV5-1 and TRBJ1-1; 7 bases map to TRBD1. Losses at the gene ends were 8 bases for V and 3 bases for J; bases not matched to a gene: 4. Per germline, CDR1 SGHRS and CDR2 YFSETQ. CDR3 length equals 12 residues. In DNA, the CDR3 is TGCGCCAGTAAAACAGGGGACACTGAAGCTTTCTTT. Translated, it gives CASKTGDTEAFF.

In its sample, this clonotype was seen a few times. The rearrangement joins TRBV20-1 to TRBJ2-6, with unresolved D. The CDR3 consists of 13 residues. Between the trimmed V and J ends, which lost 3 bases and 2 bases, there was a span of 5 bases. Germline loops: CDR1 DFQATT, CDR2 SNEGSKA (reference sequence). Here the CDR3 reads CSASRTGANVLTF. CDR3 bases: TGCAGTGCTAGCCGGACTGGGGCCAACGTCCTGACTTTC.

The CDR3, as DNA: TGTGCCAGCAGTGCCGGGACTCCCGGGCTGGGTGATACGCAGTATTTT. It is translated as CASSAGTPGLGDTQYF. This chain joins TRBV6-1 and TRBJ2-3; D perhaps matches TRBD2 (6 bases). Per the germline V gene, CDR1 is MNHNS and CDR2 is SASEGT. The CDR3 is 16 amino acids. V lost 4 bases and J lost 6, with 20 bases in between.

The V and J genes are TRBV20-1 and TRBJ2-7, with a weak D call TRBD1 (6 bases). CDR1 and CDR2 (germline): DFQATT, SNEGSKA (reference sequence). The CDR3 totals 14 residues. V lost 4 bases to trimming and J lost 0 bases, with 13 bases between them. The CDR3 spells CSATRRTASYEQYF. The CDR3 nucleotides are TGCAGTGCTACCCGGAGGACAGCCTCCTACGAGCAGTACTTC.

This clonotype occurred a few times. This chain links TRBV5-4 with TRBJ2-5; TRBD2 is a possible D gene (6 bases). V was trimmed by 5 bases and J by 3 bases, leaving 14 bases between them. The CDR3 is made up of 14 amino acids. Germline V gene sequence: CDR1 SGHNT, CDR2 YYREEE (reference sequence). The CDR3 DNA is TGTGCCAGCAGTTCAATTACTAGCAAAGAGACCCAGTACTTC. It encodes CASSSITSKETQYF. The full variable domain, rest sourced from reference TRBV5-4 and TRBJ2-5, is ETGVTQSPTHLIKTRGQQVTLRCSSQSGHNTVSWYQQALGQGPQFIFQYYREEENGRGNFPPRFSGLQFPNYSSELNVNALELDDSALYLCASSSITSKETQYFGPGTRLLVL.

This clonotype showed up just a few times. The chain recombines TRBV20-1 with TRBJ1-4; no clear D gene. Looked up from germline, CDR1 is DFQATT and CDR2 is SNEGSKA (reference sequence). The CDR3 has 14 residues. Deletions cut 3 bases from V and 6 bases from J, with 14 bases between. DNA for the CDR3: TGCAGTGCTAGGTTTCTATCGGAGGATGAAAAACTGTTTTTT. As protein: CSARFLSEDEKLFF.

This clonotype has more than one count but fewer than ten. V usage is TRBV7-9 and J usage is TRBJ1-1; no definite D call. The CDR3 runs 14 residues. V lost 6 bases, J lost 2 bases, and 13 bases lay in between. Germline-derived CDR1 and CDR2 are SEHNR and FQNEAQ (reference sequence). As DNA, the CDR3 is TGTGCCAGCAGGAAAGTATCGGCCAACACTGAAGCTTTCTTT. Translating it yields CASRKVSANTEAFF. The variable domain in full, completed from reference TRBV7-9 and TRBJ1-1, reads DTGVSQNPRHKITKRGQNVTFRCDPISEHNRLYWYRQTLGQGPEFLTYFQNEAQLEKSRLLSDRFSAERPKGSFSTLEIQRTEQGDSAMYLCASRKVSANTEAFFGQGTRLTVV.

This clonotype was picked up one time. The chain is built from TRBV6-2 or TRBV6-3 and TRBJ2-5; 10 bases are a match to TRBD2. Per the germline V gene, CDR1 is MNHEY and CDR2 is SVGEGT. The V and J ends lost 6 bases and 0 bases, in that order; junction bases with no gene match: 7. The CDR3 consists of 16 residues. The DNA of the CDR3 is TGTGCCAGCAGCGCTGTAGCGGGGGGTTACCAAGAGACCCAGTACTTC. It translates to CASSAVAGGYQETQYF.

A few counts support this clonotype. V gene TRBV20-1 combines with J gene TRBJ2-3; possible D gene TRBD2, 5 bases. Germline CDR1 DFQATT, CDR2 SNEGSKA (reference sequence). V shed 3 bases and J shed 2 bases, with 9 bases lying between them. This CDR3 contains 13 residues. In DNA, the CDR3 is TGCAGTGCTAGTTCGAGGGCCACAGATACGCAGTATTTT. Amino acid sequence: CSASSRATDTQYF.

This clonotype came up a few times. The chain carries TRBV9 and TRBJ1-2; 8 nucleotides line up with TRBD1. With 2 bases clipped from V and 4 bases from J, the junction kept 7 bases outside the gene matches. This CDR3 spans 15 amino acids. The germline gives CDR1 SGDLS, CDR2 YYNGEE. CDR3 sequence (DNA): TGTGCCAGCAGCGTCCAAACAGGGGGACCCTATGGCTACACCTTC. Translating gives CASSVQTGGPYGYTF.

The chain links TRBV25-1 to TRBJ2-7, with D hard to call. The CDR3 runs 12 residues. The V end lost 4 bases, the J end lost 6 bases, and 10 bases lay between the germline ends. Germline lookup yields CDR1 MGHDK and CDR2 SYGVNS. The CDR3 DNA sequence: TGTGCCAGCAGTGGGCTGGTCCCCGAGCAGTACTTC. Translating gives CASSGLVPEQYF.

This clonotype turned up a few times. The chain recombines TRBV20-1 with TRBJ2-1, with D tentatively TRBD2 (5 bases). CDR3 length equals 14 residues. Germline V gene lookup returns CDR1 DFQATT and CDR2 SNEGSKA (reference sequence). V was clipped by 5 bases and J by 2 bases, with 13 bases between them. The CDR3 spells CSAHRTVPYNEQFF. DNA for the CDR3: TGCAGTGCTCATCGGACTGTCCCCTACAATGAGCAGTTCTTC.

This sequence joins TRBV12-3 or TRBV12-4 and TRBJ2-6; D is ambiguous. V dropped 4 bases and J dropped 0 bases, with 13 bases sitting between them. This CDR3 is 17 amino acids long. The CDR3 loop reads CASSSWTGVSGANVLTF. The CDR3 DNA follows: TGTGCCAGCAGTTCCTGGACGGGCGTCTCTGGGGCCAACGTCCTGACTTTC.

This chain joins TRBV4-2 and TRBJ1-5, with 8 bases matching TRBD1. The V segment lost 5 bases and the J segment 7 bases; nucleotides outside the gene matches: 13. The germline V gene encodes CDR1 LGHNA and CDR2 YNFKEQ. The CDR3 extends over 16 amino acids. CDR3 residues: CASSSGARGREQPQHF. The CDR3, as DNA: TGTGCCAGCAGCTCCGGGGCCAGGGGGCGCGAACAGCCCCAGCATTTT.

Here the CDR3 reads CASSPRGGLVTQYF. The CDR3 DNA follows: TGTGCCAGCAGTCCGCGGGGGGGCCTGGTTACGCAGTATTTT. The chain carries TRBV6-1 and TRBJ2-3, with 9 bases fitting TRBD2. The CDR3 is 14 amino acids. Germline V gene data show CDR1 as MNHNS and CDR2 as SASEGT. Trimming removed 5 bases from V and 8 bases from J; junction bases left unmatched: 8.

This clonotype was seen a few times. V usage is TRBV7-8 and J usage is TRBJ2-4; 7 bases align to TRBD1. J lost 6 bases, V lost 1 base, and 6 bases had no gene match. Germline V gene data show CDR1 as SGHVS and CDR2 as FQNEAQ. The CDR3 consists of 15 residues. The DNA for the CDR3 is TGTGCCAGCAGCTTAGTAGGGGGCCTCGGAAACATTCAGTACTTC. This sequence encodes CASSLVGGLGNIQYF.

V and J are TRBV6-1 and TRBJ1-3, with D possibly being TRBD1 (5 bases). Germline assignment: CDR1 MNHNS and CDR2 SASEGT. V was cut by 8 bases and J by 0 bases, with 11 bases left in between. The CDR3 is 14 residues long. The CDR3 DNA follows: TGTGCCAGCGGGGCCGGTCGCTCTGGAAACACCATATATTTT. Encoded protein: CASGAGRSGNTIYF.

This clonotype was observed a handful of times. The CDR3 nucleotides read TGTGCCACCAGCTTTGGACAGGGTTTGTCTCACGAGCAGTACTTC. It specifies CATSFGQGLSHEQYF. This rearrangement joins TRBV15 to TRBJ2-7; 8 nucleotides align to TRBD1. The CDR3 is made up of 15 amino acids. CDR1 and CDR2 from the germline V gene are LNHNV and YYDKDF (reference sequence). The J segment lost 5 bases and the V segment lost 5 bases, leaving 11 bases of the junction unmatched.

The chain recombines TRBV20-1 with TRBJ1-2, with a tentative D call TRBD1 (6 bases). V lost 0 bases to trimming and J lost 4 bases, with 12 bases between them. The germline V gene has CDR1 DFQATT and CDR2 SNEGSKA (reference sequence). CDR3 size: 14 residues. For the CDR3, the DNA is TGCAGTGCTAGAGATCTAAGGACAGCCTATGGCTACACCTTC. It codes for CSARDLRTAYGYTF.

This clonotype was recorded a few times. The chain employs TRBV4-2 and TRBJ2-2, with D perhaps TRBD2 (7 bases). The germline V gene encodes CDR1 LGHNA and CDR2 YNFKEQ. The CDR3 has 15 residues. The chain's CDR3 is CAASQGGGPDGELFF. CDR3 coding DNA: TGTGCTGCGAGCCAAGGGGGGGGACCGGACGGGGAGCTGTTTTTT.